Following are 24 T cell receptor beta chains from one sample sequenced in a study of blood T cell repertoires in COVID-19. Libraries were prepared by immunoSEQ multiplex PCR; TCRdb keeps only in-frame clonotypes and omits some of them. This sample has about 230,000 clones, with approximately 87% found just once. The sample consisted of peripheral blood. Source of these receptors: a woman in her 70s with active or convalescent COVID-19.

The DNA of the CDR3 is TGTGCCAGCAGCCCGGGATGGTCCAAGGAGACCCAGTACTTC. This codes for CASSPGWSKETQYF. This chain links TRBV5-6 with TRBJ2-5, with D maybe TRBD2 (5 bases). This CDR3 has 14 amino acids. Germline CDR1 reads SGHDT; CDR2 reads YYEEEE. Trimming shortened V by 4 bases and J by 5 bases, and 15 bases separated the two germline ends.

The V gene is TRBV18, the J gene TRBJ1-1; 7 bases align to TRBD1. The CDR3 covers 13 residues. Germline values: CDR1 KGHSH, CDR2 LQKENI. V lost 3 bases and J lost 7; bases outside the gene matches: 5. The CDR3 coding sequence is TGTGCCAGCTCACCGGGACAGCAAGATGAAGCTTTCTTT. It translates to CASSPGQQDEAFF.

The genes are TRBV7-9 and TRBJ2-1; 12 bases are a match to TRBD2. The CDR3 covers 16 residues. Losses at the gene ends were 4 bases for V and 10 bases for J; bases not matched to a gene: 11. Per the germline V gene, CDR1 is SEHNR and CDR2 is FQNEAQ (reference sequence). Here the CDR3 DNA reads TGTGCCAGCAGCTCCCATCTAGCGGGGGGGCATTACGAGCAGTTCTTC. Its protein product is CASSSHLAGGHYEQFF.

V is TRBV7-6 and J is TRBJ2-5, with TRBD2 identical over 11 bases. The V and J ends lost 5 bases and 3 bases, in that order; junction bases with no gene match: 5. CDR3 size: 15 residues. CDR1 SGHVS and CDR2 FNYEAQ come from the germline V gene. CDR3 sequence reads: CASSLGLAEEETQYF. The DNA of the CDR3 is TGTGCCAGCAGCCTGGGACTAGCGGAGGAAGAGACCCAGTACTTC.

This chain connects TRBV5-1 to TRBJ1-2; D unclear. The CDR3 length is 13 residues. Germline CDR1 is SGHRS and CDR2 is YFSETQ. V gave up 4 bases and J gave up 0 bases, with 7 bases separating them. The CDR3, as DNA: TGCGCCAGCAGCCGGGAAGCTAACTATGGCTACACCTTC. Amino acid sequence: CASSREANYGYTF.

The V gene is TRBV2, the J gene TRBJ1-1; D is ambiguous. The germline gives CDR1 SNHLY, CDR2 FYNNEI. V was shortened by 1 base and J by 8 bases, with 8 bases between the two germline ends. This CDR3 has 12 amino acids. Here the CDR3 DNA reads TGTGCCAGCAGTGAAGGCGGGTTAGAAGCTTTCTTT. It specifies CASSEGGLEAFF.

The genes are TRBV28 and TRBJ2-3; 7 nucleotides align to TRBD1. Germline loops: CDR1 MDHEN, CDR2 SYDVKM. CDR3 size: 14 residues. V was pared by 3 bases and J by 9 bases, with 9 bases of the junction left unmatched. The CDR3 coding sequence is TGTGCCAGCAGTTTGTACAGGGGCCCTGTAACGCAGTATTTT. Its translation: CASSLYRGPVTQYF.

The chain joins TRBV5-4 to TRBJ1-2; a weak D match, TRBD1 (5 bases). The CDR3 spans 12 residues. Germline V gives CDR1 SGHNT, CDR2 YYREEE (reference sequence). V was cut by 2 bases and J by 9 bases, with 11 bases left in between. In DNA, the CDR3 is TGTGCCAGCAGCTTTTCACAGGAGAGCTACACCTTC. As protein: CASSFSQESYTF.

The chain uses TRBV18 and TRBJ2-7; 7 bases match TRBD1. The CDR3 totals 15 residues. CDR1 is KGHSH, CDR2 LQKENI, per germline. The J segment lost 3 bases and the V segment lost 3 bases, leaving 8 bases of the junction unmatched. This chain's CDR3 is CASSPTSGQFYEQYF. The DNA for the CDR3 is TGTGCCAGCTCACCGACCTCGGGACAGTTCTACGAGCAGTACTTC.

The chain carries TRBV19 and TRBJ1-1, with 7 nucleotides matching TRBD1. Germline-derived CDR1 and CDR2 are LNHDA and SQIVND (reference sequence). Losses at the gene ends were 4 bases for V and 7 bases for J; bases not matched to a gene: 15. The CDR3 spans 16 residues. The CDR3 region is CASSTRSTGIVNEAFF. Here the CDR3 DNA reads TGTGCCAGTAGTACCCGATCGACAGGGATCGTTAATGAAGCTTTCTTT.

The V gene is TRBV9, the J gene TRBJ1-1, with 8 positions matching TRBD1. Germline loops: CDR1 SGDLS, CDR2 YYNGEE. The CDR3 runs to 15 residues. Germline trimming cut 2 bases from V and 4 bases from J; bases unmatched to any gene: 7. For the CDR3, the DNA is TGTGCCAGCAGCGTGATGCAGGGGGCTGGCACTGAAGCTTTCTTT. Its translation is CASSVMQGAGTEAFF.

V gene TRBV4-1 combines with J gene TRBJ2-7; TRBD1 is a possible D gene (5 bases). The germline gives CDR1 MGHRA, CDR2 YSYEKL. CDR3 length: 13 residues. Trimming removed 3 bases from V and 5 bases from J, with 11 bases in between. The CDR3 bases are TGCGCCAGCAGCCACCTCTGGGGCGACGAGCAGTACTTC. Protein product: CASSHLWGDEQYF.

The chain recombines TRBV6-1 with TRBJ1-3, with D possibly being TRBD1 (6 bases). V lost 1 base and J 0 bases, leaving 13 bases between the germline ends. Germline V gene sequence: CDR1 MNHNS, CDR2 SASEGT. CDR3 length: 17 amino acids. DNA for the CDR3: TGTGCCAGCAGTGAAGGGGCAGGGGTCTTCTCTGGAAACACCATATATTTT. It encodes CASSEGAGVFSGNTIYF.

The chain links TRBV7-8 to TRBJ1-2; the D gene is possibly TRBD1 (5 bases). CDR3 length: 16 amino acids. Germline values: CDR1 SGHVS, CDR2 FQNEAQ. The V and J ends lost 5 bases and 0 bases respectively, with 16 bases between them. CDR3 bases: TGTGCCAGCAGCCCCGGGGGGGGGTTTACTAACTATGGCTACACCTTC. Amino acid sequence: CASSPGGGFTNYGYTF.

In DNA, the CDR3 is TGTGCCAGCAGTTTTCGAGAGACCCAGTACTTC. Encoded protein: CASSFRETQYF. This chain joins TRBV28 and TRBJ2-5; no clear D. Germline CDR1 is MDHEN and CDR2 is SYDVKM. The CDR3 has 11 amino acids. The V end lost 3 bases, the J end lost 4 bases, and 3 bases lay between the germline ends.

This chain uses TRBV28 with TRBJ2-1; no clear D. From germline, CDR1 is MDHEN and CDR2 SYDVKM. The CDR3 covers 17 residues. Trimming shortened V by 2 bases and J by 0 bases, and 14 bases separated the two germline ends. CDR3 region: CASSLRSFYSSYNEQFF. CDR3 sequence (DNA): TGTGCCAGCAGTTTAAGATCCTTCTATAGCTCCTACAATGAGCAGTTCTTC.

The chain carries TRBV5-1 and TRBJ1-2, with TRBD1 identical over 9 bases. Per the germline V gene, CDR1 is SGHRS and CDR2 is YFSETQ. This CDR3 spans 14 amino acids. The V gene end was trimmed by 4 bases and the J gene end by 4 bases; junction bases not matched to a gene: 5. CDR3 sequence: CASSGTGPLYGYTF. CDR3 nucleotide sequence: TGCGCCAGCAGCGGGACAGGGCCCCTCTATGGCTACACCTTC.

Details on this clone: Other DNA sequences within the sample encode an identical CDR3. The V gene is TRBV7-9, the J gene TRBJ2-5; no clear D gene. V was shortened by 5 bases and J by 3 bases, with 4 bases between the two germline ends. There are 11 residues in the CDR3. The germline gives CDR1 SEHNR, CDR2 FQNEAQ (reference sequence). Written as DNA, the CDR3 is TGTGCCAGCAGCGGAGAAGAGACCCAGTACTTC. Its translation is CASSGEETQYF.

The count of this clone is one. The chain is built from TRBV18 and TRBJ1-6; TRBD1 matches 7 bases. There are 15 residues in the CDR3. Germline-derived CDR1 and CDR2 are KGHSH and LQKENI. J was trimmed by 10 bases and V by 6 bases; bases with no gene match: 12. CDR3 loop: CASSPQGEVRSPLHF. The CDR3 DNA follows: TGTGCCAGCTCTCCCCAGGGGGAAGTACGCTCACCCCTCCACTTT. Full variable domain (rest looked up from reference TRBV18 and TRBJ1-6): NAGVMQNPRHLVRRRGQEARLRCSPMKGHSHVYWYRQLPEEGLKFMVYLQKENIIDESGMPKERFSAEFPKEGPSILRIQQVVRGDSAAYFCASSPQGEVRSPLHFGNGTRLTVT.

The rearrangement joins TRBV7-9 to TRBJ2-7; a possible D gene is TRBD2 (6 bases). Germline V lookup: CDR1 SEHNR, CDR2 FQNEAQ (reference sequence). Trimming took off 3 bases at V and 2 bases at J, with 14 bases between the two ends. CDR3 length: 15 amino acids. The CDR3 DNA is TGTGCCAGCAGCTTTAAAGGGACTTCGGCCTACGAGCAGTACTTC. This gives the protein CASSFKGTSAYEQYF.

The rearrangement uses TRBV29-1 and TRBJ1-1; D is unclear. V lost 4 bases, J lost 0 bases, and 9 bases lay in between. CDR1 is SQVTM, CDR2 ANQGSEA, per germline. The CDR3 has 13 residues. Written as DNA, the CDR3 is TGCAGCGTTGTGACCGGAGTGAACACTGAAGCTTTCTTT. Translation gives CSVVTGVNTEAFF.

The genes are TRBV10-1 and TRBJ2-5; 13 nucleotides line up with TRBD2. The CDR3 length is 15 residues. With 6 bases clipped from V and 3 bases from J, the junction kept 4 bases outside the gene matches. Germline assignment: CDR1 WNHNN and CDR2 SYGVQD (reference sequence). The CDR3 reads CASRKGTSGEETQYF. CDR3 sequence (DNA): TGCGCCAGCAGGAAGGGGACTAGCGGGGAAGAGACCCAGTACTTC.

This chain uses TRBV19 with TRBJ1-5; perhaps TRBD1 as D (5 bases). Between the trimmed V and J ends, which lost 9 bases and 4 bases, there was a span of 19 bases. This CDR3 contains 15 residues. Germline lookup yields CDR1 LNHDA and CDR2 SQIVND (reference sequence). CDR3 DNA sequence: TGTGCCAGCAGCGCTAGTACAGGCCCGAATCAGCCCCAGCATTTT. Its translation is CASSASTGPNQPQHF.

The chain employs TRBV2 and TRBJ1-2; TRBD1 agrees at 7 bases. The germline CDR1 and CDR2 sequences are SNHLY and FYNNEI. The CDR3 is made up of 13 amino acids. V lost 6 bases and J lost 5; bases outside the gene matches: 6. DNA for the CDR3: TGTGCCAGCAGGGGCGGGACAGAGTATGGCTACACCTTC. This codes for CASRGGTEYGYTF.